Shown below are 22 T cell receptor beta chains from a single sample sequenced in a study of T cell clonality in common variable immunodeficiency. This table comes from immunoSEQ multiplex PCR, and its TCRdb copy is limited to in-frame clones, with some not included. The sample has about 39,000 clones, none seen only once. The specimen was peripheral blood mononuclear cells. The receptors derive from a person aged 18 to 75 in good health.

This clone came up many times. The CDR3 extends 3 residues past the end of the read, so its final part is completed from the germline J gene. The rearrangement uses TRBV30 and TRBJ1-6; TRBD1 agrees at 7 bases. Germline CDR1 GTSNPN, CDR2 SVGIG (reference sequence). The V gene end was trimmed by 3 bases and the J gene end by 7 bases; junction bases not matched to a gene: 15. This CDR3 has 17 residues. CDR3 amino acids: CAWSTPGRQGRNSPLHF. The sequenced CDR3 bases are TGTGCCTGGAGCACCCCCGGACGACAGGGCCGAAATTCACCC.

In its sample, this clone was seen many times. The observed sequence ends 3 residues before the CDR3 terminus, with the missing tail filled in from the germline J gene. This chain uses TRBV19 with TRBJ2-5, with D unresolved. This CDR3 is 13 amino acids long. Trimming removed 5 bases from V and 5 bases from J, with 12 bases in between. Germline V lookup: CDR1 LNHDA, CDR2 SQIVND (reference sequence). The CDR3 bases that were read are TGTGCCAGTAGTGCTATAGTCTGGGAGACC. As protein: CASSAIVWET. The entire CDR3 is CASSAIVWETQYF.

Comment on this clone: With the read ending 3 residues before the CDR3 end, the germline J gene is used to fill in that end. The sample has other DNA sequences that encode this CDR3 too. The V gene is TRBV2, the J gene TRBJ2-1; possibly TRBD2 for D (10 bases). The CDR3 consists of 18 residues. V was trimmed by 5 bases and J by 3 bases, leaving 23 bases between them. Germline V gives CDR1 SNHLY, CDR2 FYNNEI. The CDR3 spells CASSWGLATGGSYNEQFF. CDR3 bases read: TGTGCCAGCAGTTGGGGACTAGCGACAGGGGGGAGCTACAATGAG.

This clone showed up many times. With the read ending 3 residues before the CDR3 end, the germline J gene is used to fill in that end. V is TRBV5-1 and J is TRBJ1-1; D ambiguous. Germline V gene lookup returns CDR1 SGHRS and CDR2 YFSETQ. The CDR3 extends over 16 amino acids. Trimming pared 0 bases from V and 0 bases from J, leaving 12 bases between. Incomplete CDR3 DNA: TGCGCCAGCAGCTTGGAAGGTACCACCATGAACACTGAA. Its translation: CASSLEGTTMNTE. The entire CDR3 reads CASSLEGTTMNTEAFF. The complete variable domain, with remaining parts taken from reference TRBV5-1 and TRBJ1-1, reads KAGVTQTPRYLIKTRGQQVTLSCSPISGHRSVSWYQQTPGQGLQFLFEYFSETQRNKGNFPGRFSGRQFSNSRSEMNVSTLELGDSALYLCASSLEGTTMNTEAFFGQGTRLTVV.

This clone was counted a few times. The chain's CDR3 is CASSWTGGSSGNTIYF. Partial CDR3 DNA: TGCGCCAGCAGCTGGACAGGGGGATCCTCTGGAAACACC. V and J are TRBV5-1 and TRBJ1-3; 10 positions match TRBD1. With the read ending 3 residues before the CDR3 end, the germline J gene is used to fill in that end. CDR1 and CDR2 from the germline V gene are SGHRS and YFSETQ. CDR3 length: 16 amino acids. Trimming removed 3 bases from V and 0 bases from J; junction bases left unmatched: 3.

This clone was seen many times. CDR3 sequence reads: CATSREEWTSGVDEQFF. CDR3 DNA, as far as it was read: TGTGCCACCAGCAGAGAAGAGTGGACTAGCGGGGTTGATGAG. The chain couples TRBV15 to TRBJ2-1; 12 nucleotides line up with TRBD2. The read ends 3 residues early relative to the CDR3; the germline J gene fills the gap. The germline CDR1 and CDR2 sequences are LNHNV and YYDKDF (reference sequence). The CDR3 is 17 residues long. V dropped 0 bases and J dropped 8; count of bases not matched to a gene: 8.

This clone was seen repeatedly, ten times or more. The read ends 3 residues early relative to the CDR3; the germline J gene fills the gap. The rearrangement joins TRBV5-6 to TRBJ2-3; D not resolved. The CDR3 is 15 residues long. In germline, CDR1 is SGHDT, CDR2 YYEEEE. CDR3 DNA, as far as it was read: TGTGCCAGCAGCTTCCTATTCAACAGCCAAGAGACG. Translating it yields CASSFLFNSQET. The whole CDR3 protein is CASSFLFNSQETQYF.

This clone has a count of ten or more. The CDR3 end is not reached by the read, which stops 3 residues before it; the germline J gene fills it in. The chain employs TRBV11-2 and TRBJ2-3; tentatively, D is TRBD2 (5 bases). The V end was cut by 6 bases, the J end by 0 bases, with 13 bases between. CDR3 length equals 15 residues. Per germline, CDR1 SGHAT and CDR2 FQNNGV. CDR3 in amino acids: CASSPSGGSTDTQYF. The CDR3 DNA, read in part, is TGTGCCAGCAGTCCCTCGGGCGGGAGCACAGATACG.

This clone was picked up many times. The CDR3 end falls 3 residues outside the read, so it is completed with the germline J gene. The chain uses TRBV7-9 and TRBJ2-1; no reliable D call. Germline-derived CDR1 and CDR2 are SEHNR and FQNEAQ (reference sequence). Trimming pared 8 bases from V and 0 bases from J, leaving 8 bases between. The CDR3 length is 13 residues. The DNA read from the CDR3 is TGTGCCAGCTTAGCTAGCTCCTACAATGAG. It translates to CASLASSYNE. The entire CDR3 is CASLASSYNEQFF.

A word on this clone: Read coverage stops 3 residues before the CDR3 terminus; the germline J gene supplies the remainder. V gene TRBV18 combines with J gene TRBJ1-1; 7 nucleotides align to TRBD1. This CDR3 is 17 amino acids long. The germline V gene has CDR1 KGHSH and CDR2 LQKENI. Here the CDR3 reads CASSPQGGSNSYNEAFF. The CDR3 DNA, read in part, is TGTGCCAGCTCACCCCAGGGGGGCTCAAACTCCTACAATGAG.

This clone was counted at least ten times. Coverage ceases 3 residues before the CDR3 finishes, and the germline J gene fills in the end. At the DNA level, this CDR3 is encoded by other sequences in the same sample as well. This chain joins TRBV5-1 and TRBJ2-5; 7 nucleotides agree with TRBD2. V was pared by 0 bases and J by 4 bases, with 6 bases of the junction left unmatched. The CDR3 consists of 15 residues. The germline CDR1 and CDR2 sequences are SGHRS and YFSETQ. The CDR3 bases that were read are TGCGCCAGCAGCTTGGGACTAGCTGGGGGAGAGACC. Translated: CASSLGLAGGET. The whole CDR3 is CASSLGLAGGETQYF.

This clone was observed a handful of times. The CDR3 end lies 3 residues beyond the end of the read and is filled in from the germline J gene. This chain links TRBV7-6 with TRBJ2-2; a weak D match, TRBD1 (6 bases). The CDR3 spans 15 residues. CDR1 is SGHVS, CDR2 FNYEAQ, per germline. The CDR3 DNA, read in part, is TGTGCCAGCAGCTTTTCTTGGGGGCCGGAGGAAAAG. It specifies CASSFSWGPEEK. The entire CDR3 sequence reads CASSFSWGPEEKLFF.

This clone was seen ten or more times. The CDR3 extends 3 residues past the end of the read, so its final part is completed from the germline J gene. V usage is TRBV30 and J usage is TRBJ1-6, with D possibly being TRBD1 (5 bases). The ends were cut back, 0 bases at V and 10 bases at J, with 7 bases in the middle. The CDR3 is 12 amino acids. Germline V lookup: CDR1 GTSNPN, CDR2 SVGIG (reference sequence). The CDR3 loop reads CAWSVGVSPLHF. The CDR3 bases that were read are TGTGCCTGGAGTGTAGGGGTGTCACCC.

In its sample, this clone was seen a few times. The read gets to within 3 residues of the CDR3 end, and the germline J gene fills in the rest. This chain links TRBV5-1 with TRBJ2-2; 8 bases are a match to TRBD1. Germline V lookup: CDR1 SGHRS, CDR2 YFSETQ. This CDR3 comprises 15 residues. The CDR3 bases that were read are TGCGCCAGCAGCTTGTTTCGCACAGGGGGTGAAAAG. It codes for CASSLFRTGGEK. The whole CDR3 sequence is CASSLFRTGGEKLFF.

The sample holds many counts of this clone. The observed sequence ends 3 residues before the CDR3 terminus, with the missing tail filled in from the germline J gene. V gene TRBV7-8 combines with J gene TRBJ2-1; 7 nucleotides align to TRBD2. CDR1 and CDR2 from the germline V gene are SGHVS and FQNEAQ. V lost 5 bases and J lost 4; bases outside the gene matches: 5. The CDR3 covers 14 residues. The sequenced part of the CDR3 DNA is TGTGCCAGCAGCATGGGACTACAGTACAATGAG. Encoded protein: CASSMGLQYNE. The whole CDR3 sequence reads CASSMGLQYNEQFF.

This clone was detected only a few times. Sequencing ends 3 residues short of the CDR3 end; the germline J gene provides the rest. V usage is TRBV2 and J usage is TRBJ2-5; 8 positions match TRBD2. Germline CDR1 reads SNHLY; CDR2 reads FYNNEI. Trimming cost V 6 bases and J 5 bases; bases outside gene matches: 8. The CDR3 extends over 14 amino acids. CDR3 loop: CASSRGLAGETQYF. The sequenced part of the CDR3 DNA is TGTGCCAGCAGCCGAGGACTAGCAGGGGAGACC.

This clone has more than one count but fewer than ten. The CDR3 is cut off 3 residues early in the read; its end comes from the germline J gene. The chain uses TRBV19 and TRBJ1-5; D gene uncertain. The CDR3 has 14 amino acids. V gave up 1 base and J gave up 5 bases, with 9 bases separating them. CDR1 and CDR2 (germline): LNHDA, SQIVND (reference sequence). The CDR3 is CASSIGGLHQPQHF. The CDR3 DNA, read in part, is TGTGCCAGTAGTATAGGTGGGCTTCATCAGCCC.

This clone has a count of ten or more. Read sequence stops 3 residues before the CDR3 end, and the germline J gene provides the missing end. The rearrangement links TRBV20-1 to TRBJ2-1; TRBD1 is a possible D gene (6 bases). The length of the CDR3 is 18 residues. V dropped 6 bases and J dropped 9 bases, with 33 bases sitting between them. CDR1 is DFQATT, CDR2 SNEGSKA, per germline (reference sequence). CDR3 amino acids: CSAGTPRGQGSVWVEQFF. CDR3 DNA, as far as it was read: TGCAGTGCCGGAACACCCCGAGGGCAGGGGTCAGTTTGGGTTGAG.

This clone was found many times. With the read ending 3 residues before the CDR3 end, the germline J gene is used to fill in that end. The V and J genes are TRBV5-4 and TRBJ2-1, with D perhaps matching TRBD2 (6 bases). Trimming took 4 bases from V and 5 from J, leaving 16 bases between them. CDR3 length: 15 residues. Germline assignment: CDR1 SGHNT and CDR2 YYREEE (reference sequence). CDR3 bases read: TGTGCCAGCAGCCAGCCCGGGACTTCCGACAATGAG. Protein sequence: CASSQPGTSDNE. The entire CDR3 sequence reads CASSQPGTSDNEQFF.

The sample holds many counts of this clone. The CDR3 loop reads CSAYTGGSSPLHF. The covered CDR3 bases are TGCAGTGCTTATACAGGGGGCTCTTCACCC. V usage is TRBV20-1 and J usage is TRBJ1-6, with 9 bases lining up with TRBD1. The sequenced fragment ends 3 residues before the CDR3 boundary, so the rest is inferred from the germline J gene. V lost 5 bases to trimming and J lost 9 bases; unmatched junction nucleotides: 5. The CDR3 extends over 13 amino acids. The germline CDR1 and CDR2 sequences are DFQATT and SNEGSKA (reference sequence).

This clone was seen many times. The CDR3 end falls 3 residues outside the read, so it is completed with the germline J gene. The chain recombines TRBV18 with TRBJ2-5, with 9 positions matching TRBD1. V lost 6 bases to trimming and J lost 4 bases; unmatched junction nucleotides: 9. The CDR3 extends over 15 amino acids. CDR1 and CDR2 from the germline V gene are KGHSH and LQKENI. The sequenced part of the CDR3 DNA is TGTGCCAGCTCCCAGGGACAGGGTGGGACAGAGACC. Encoded protein: CASSQGQGGTET. Given in full, the CDR3 is CASSQGQGGTETQYF.

In regard to this clone: The read ends 3 residues shy of where the CDR3 ends; the end is completed using the germline J gene. The rearrangement uses TRBV19 and TRBJ1-1; no clear D. CDR3 size: 15 residues. The germline V gene has CDR1 LNHDA and CDR2 SQIVND (reference sequence). The DNA read from the CDR3 is TGTGCCAGTAGTATTGGACTAGCGGGCACAGATACG. Residues: CASSIGLAGTDT. The CDR3, in full, reads CASSIGLAGTDTAFF. The full variable domain, in which reference TRBV19 and TRBJ1-1 provide the parts outside the CDR3, is DGGITQSPKYLFRKEGQNVTLSCEQNLNHDAMYWYRQDPGQGLRLIYYSQIVNDFQKGDIAEGYSVSREKKESFPLTVTSAQKNPTAFYLCASSIGLAGTDTAFFGQGTRLTVV.